This T cell receptor (beta chain) was sequenced in a study of the immune and genomic landscape of osteosarcoma. V was cut by 8 bases and J by 7 bases, with 20 bases left in between. The CDR3 contains 14 residues. CDR1 and CDR2 (germline): LNHNV, YYDKDF (reference sequence). Notes on this clone: Its target is unknown.

Overall study findings and caveats: Roughly five cases had one hyperexpanded dominant clone and under 100 clonotypes.

Profiling relied on immunoSEQ multiplex PCR, and the TCRdb table lists in-frame clones only, not all of them. The specimen's table records about 40 clones. The sequenced sample consisted of metastatic tumor tissue from the lung. The receptor comes from a woman aged 25 to 39 with osteosarcoma. The J gene is TRBJ1-1, the V gene TRBV15; tentatively, D is TRBD1 (5 bases). The CDR3 sequence: CATRSKGQGFEAFF. The CDR3 region has the DNA TGTGCCACCCGTAGCAAGGGTCAGGGTTTTGAAGCTTTCTTT.